A selection of T cell receptor beta chains follows, all from one sample in a study of shared clonotypes between healthy human individuals. Measured with immunoSEQ multiplex PCR; TCRdb has only the in-frame clones, and not every one. The profile shows about 980,000 clones, over 60% of them singletons. Material for sequencing was memory CD4+ T cells sorted from blood. The receptors come from a man between 18 and 29 years old in good health. Each CDR3 is given with its conserved first and last residue.

CDR3 protein: CASSLGQRETQYF
J gene: TRBJ2-5
V gene: TRBV27

CDR3 protein: CASSPGQVQATDTQYF
J gene: TRBJ2-3
V gene: TRBV5-1

CDR3 protein: CASSLGAFVGENTEAFF
J gene: TRBJ1-1
V gene: TRBV7-9

CDR3 protein: CASSLYPAGHNSPLHF
J gene: TRBJ1-6
V gene: TRBV28

CDR3 protein: CASTRRGAVSGANVLTF
J gene: TRBJ2-6
V gene: TRBV5-4

CDR3 protein: CATSKTLEAYGYTF
J gene: TRBJ1-2
V gene: TRBV5-4

CDR3 protein: CASRDSSRYEQYF
J gene: TRBJ2-7
V gene: TRBV6-6

CDR3 protein: CAWRGADNQPQHF
J gene: TRBJ1-5
V gene: TRBV30

CDR3 protein: CASSARDSSYNSPLHF
J gene: TRBJ1-6
V gene: TRBV5-6

CDR3 protein: CASRHAANVLTF
J gene: TRBJ2-6
V gene: TRBV6-1

CDR3 protein: CASLGLASYEQYF
J gene: TRBJ2-7
V gene: TRBV6-7

CDR3 protein: CASSLDALGKRTF
J gene: TRBJ1-2
V gene: TRBV5-1

CDR3 protein: CASSERTPGPQHF
J gene: TRBJ1-5
V gene: TRBV6-1

CDR3 protein: CASTLNSLGQPQHF
J gene: TRBJ1-5
V gene: TRBV21-1

CDR3 protein: CASTISGGNRGGYTF
J gene: TRBJ1-2
V gene: TRBV7-2

CDR3 protein: CASSLEVGPQETQYF
J gene: TRBJ2-5
V gene: TRBV5-1